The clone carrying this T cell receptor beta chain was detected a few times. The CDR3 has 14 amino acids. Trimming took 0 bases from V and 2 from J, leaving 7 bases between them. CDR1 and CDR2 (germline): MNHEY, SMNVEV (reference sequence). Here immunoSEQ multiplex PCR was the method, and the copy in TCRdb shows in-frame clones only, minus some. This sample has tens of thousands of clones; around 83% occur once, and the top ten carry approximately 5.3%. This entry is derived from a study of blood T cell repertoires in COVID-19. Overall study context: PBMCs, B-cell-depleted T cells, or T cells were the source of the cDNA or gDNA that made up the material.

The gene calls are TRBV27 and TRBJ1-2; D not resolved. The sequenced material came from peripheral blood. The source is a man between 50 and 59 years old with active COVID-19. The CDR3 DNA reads TGTGCCAGCAGTTTATCTAAACGGAACTATGGCTACACCTTC. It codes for CASSLSKRNYGYTF.